This TCR beta chain is drawn from a study of preoperative IRX-2 immunotherapy in early breast cancer. The assay was immunoSEQ multiplex PCR, and TCRdb's table has in-frame clones only and misses some. The sample lists more than 20,000 clones, about 77% occurring once. Stated treatment: preoperative locoregional IRX-2 cytokine immunotherapy. This phase Ib study tested locoregional IRX-2 cytokine immunotherapy given before surgery. The CDR3 extends over 16 amino acids. The specimen comprised lymph node tissue, sampled before IRX-2 immunotherapy. The TCR originated in a human donor with breast cancer. The chain is built from TRBV1 and TRBJ2-3; the table names TRBD2, a call not compared with the DNA. TRBV1 is designated a pseudogene. The CDR3 region is CASSLISASSTDTQYF. CDR3 nucleotides: TGCGCCAGCAGCCTAATCAGCGCTAGTAGCACAGATACGCAGTATTTT.